This paragraph reports one TCR beta chain. These data are taken from a study of blood T cell repertoires in COVID-19. Study in general: COVID-19 samples from acute and convalescent phases originated in the United States, Italy and Spain. Sample material is recorded as cDNA or gDNA derived from T cells, B-cell-depleted T cells, or PBMCs.

The V gene's germline CDR1 is LNHDA and CDR2 SQIVND (reference sequence). This CDR3 is 14 amino acids long. V lost 3 bases, J lost 7 bases, and 7 bases stayed unmatched. Authors' methods: Estimation of nucleated cell counts was performed using reference gene primer amplification. Some clones are missing from TCRdb's copy, which holds only in-frame ones; the method was immunoSEQ multiplex PCR. V, J and clone size are those of that table, while D and trimming were read from the DNA. This sample carries approximately 500,000 clones, 89% of them seen once, and the ten largest clones take roughly 0.92%. Seattle patients were enrolled during active infection and followed longitudinally.

The genes are TRBV19 and TRBJ1-2, with 8 positions matching TRBD1. This sequence originates from a man aged 18 to 29 with COVID-19, enrolled during active disease. The material sequenced was peripheral blood. The CDR3 bases are TGTGCCAGTAGTATTCAGGGGGCTTCTGTTGGCTACACCTTC. Protein sequence: CASSIQGASVGYTF.